These 32 T cell receptor beta chains share one sample of origin, sequenced in a study of monozygotic twins with inflammatory bowel disease. TCRdb re-called the 5' RACE reads, yielding one record per CDR3 amino acid sequence without DNA. The sample is made up of about 93,000 distinct CDR3 sequences, and the top ten hold roughly 7% of it. Sequenced sample: blood. These receptors all come from a human donor with ulcerative colitis or Crohn's disease, or a healthy co-twin of an affected twin (not recorded which).

The chain combines TRBV11-2 with TRBJ2-7. Per germline, CDR1 SGHAT and CDR2 FQNNGV. There are 16 residues in the CDR3. CDR3 residues: CASSPPGSQSSYEQYF. Together with reference TRBV11-2 and TRBJ2-7, the CDR3 gives the full variable domain: EAGVAQSPRYKIIEKRQSVAFWCNPISGHATLYWYQQILGQGPKLLIQFQNNGVVDDSQLPKDRFSAERLKGVDSTLKIQPAKLEDSAVYLCASSPPGSQSSYEQYFGPGTRLTVT.

J is TRBJ2-3 and V is TRBV20-1; absent DNA, TCRdb's TRBD1 call cannot be checked. Per germline, CDR1 DFQATT and CDR2 SNEGSKA (reference sequence). The CDR3 contains 13 residues. CDR3 residues: CSVRGGARDTQYF.

This chain links TRBV14 with TRBJ2-6. This CDR3 contains 16 residues. Germline V gives CDR1 SGHDN, CDR2 FVKESK. The CDR3 sequence is CASSHDRWSGAYVLTF.

This sequence joins TRBV7-6 and TRBJ1-6; TCRdb picks TRBD1, but there is no DNA to check that call. Germline V CDR1 and CDR2: SGHVS, FNYEAQ. This CDR3 is 16 amino acids long. The CDR3 region is CASSLVPQGQNSPLHF.

The chain uses TRBV5-1 and TRBJ2-1; TCRdb proposes TRBD1, but this gene call is untestable without DNA. The CDR3 has 15 residues. CDR1 is SGHRS, CDR2 YFSETQ, per germline. The CDR3 sequence: CASSGDRGGYNEQFF.

This chain uses TRBV20-1 with TRBJ2-3; as DNA is missing, the TRBD1 call by TCRdb cannot be tested. CDR1 DFQATT and CDR2 SNEGSKA come from the germline V gene (reference sequence). The CDR3 has 15 residues. The CDR3 loop reads CSAPRQGAMVDTQYF.

J is TRBJ2-2 and V is TRBV5-1; TCRdb's D call of TRBD2 is untestable without DNA. The CDR3 sequence is 15 residues long. Germline values: CDR1 SGHRS, CDR2 YFSETQ. CDR3 region: CASSPREKNTGELFF.

The chain has TRBV5-1 and TRBJ1-2; TCRdb's D call of TRBD1 is untestable without DNA. Looked up from germline, CDR1 is SGHRS and CDR2 is YFSETQ. The CDR3 covers 17 residues. CDR3 protein: CASANGRVGAGNYGYTF.

This chain links TRBV29-1 with TRBJ2-7. The CDR3 sequence is 15 residues long. From germline, CDR1 is SQVTM and CDR2 ANQGSEA. The CDR3 loop reads CSVEDIGNSRYEQYF.

The rearrangement links TRBV5-1 to TRBJ1-1; there is no DNA to check the TCRdb D call of TRBD1. Germline CDR1 SGHRS, CDR2 YFSETQ. This CDR3 comprises 17 residues. CDR3 loop: CASRPRTGRAVRTEAFF.

The genes are TRBV5-1 and TRBJ1-3. Germline V gene lookup returns CDR1 SGHRS and CDR2 YFSETQ. This CDR3 is 13 amino acids long. The CDR3: CASSLGVGNTIYF.

V gene TRBV15 combines with J gene TRBJ2-3; no DNA is available, so the TRBD1 call from TCRdb remains unchecked. This CDR3 has 16 amino acids. Germline V gene data show CDR1 as LNHNV and CDR2 as YYDKDF (reference sequence). CDR3 amino acids: CATSREGGGFTDTQYF.

This chain uses TRBV11-3 with TRBJ2-1; as DNA is missing, the TRBD1 call by TCRdb cannot be tested. The CDR3 totals 15 residues. Germline loops: CDR1 SGHNT, CDR2 YENEEA. CDR3 sequence reads: CASSPRGEPGDEQFF.

This chain's CDR3 is CSARASGGTTYSASTDTQYF. This chain links TRBV20-1 with TRBJ2-3; TCRdb names TRBD2, which stays unverified in the absence of DNA. CDR1 and CDR2 (germline): DFQATT, SNEGSKA (reference sequence). The CDR3 runs to 20 residues.

The chain couples TRBV12-3 or TRBV12-4 to TRBJ1-6; TCRdb designates TRBD1, a call that cannot be tested without DNA. This CDR3 is built from 13 residues. The CDR3 loop is CASSWTGVSPLHF.

This rearrangement joins TRBV18 to TRBJ1-4; TCRdb designates TRBD1, a call that cannot be tested without DNA. This CDR3 region has 19 residues. Germline V gene lookup returns CDR1 KGHSH and CDR2 LQKENI. CDR3 region: CASSPNVAGVKTGVEKLFF.

The chain couples TRBV11-2 to TRBJ1-4; absent DNA, TCRdb's TRBD1 call cannot be checked. The CDR3 spans 18 residues. Germline V CDR1 and CDR2: SGHAT, FQNNGV. CDR3 loop: CASSSTTGGLFPREKLFF.

The chain employs TRBV5-5 and TRBJ1-2; as DNA is missing, the TRBD1 call by TCRdb cannot be tested. The CDR3 length is 14 residues. Germline V gives CDR1 SGHKS, CDR2 YYEKEE (reference sequence). CDR3: CASSVLGQFYGYTF.

The chain combines TRBV12-3 or TRBV12-4 with TRBJ1-2. This CDR3 has 12 amino acids. The CDR3 sequence is CASSESLYGYTF.

The genes are TRBV10-3 and TRBJ1-1; checking the TCRdb D call of TRBD1 is not possible without DNA. The CDR3 has 19 amino acids. The germline gives CDR1 ENHRY, CDR2 SYGVKD. The CDR3 spells CAISGPLLQGRGTDTEAFF.

The chain has TRBV7-6 and TRBJ2-5. This CDR3 comprises 14 residues. CDR1 and CDR2 (germline): SGHVS, FNYEAQ. The CDR3 reads CASSLVQIKETQYF. The whole variable domain, filled in from reference TRBV7-6 and TRBJ2-5, reads GAGVSQSPRYKVTKRGQDVALRCDPISGHVSLYWYRQALGQGPEFLTYFNYEAQQDKSGLPNDRFSAERPEGSISTLTIQRTEQRDSAMYRCASSLVQIKETQYFGPGTRLLVL.

V gene TRBV3-1 combines with J gene TRBJ1-1; without DNA, the TCRdb call of TRBD1 cannot be checked. CDR1 LGHDT and CDR2 YNNKEL come from the germline V gene (reference sequence). CDR3 length: 19 amino acids. CDR3 loop: CASSQGRRGPGQGNTEAFF.

The chain recombines TRBV7-9 with TRBJ2-1; absent DNA, TCRdb's TRBD2 call cannot be checked. The germline V gene encodes CDR1 SEHNR and CDR2 FQNEAQ (reference sequence). The CDR3 covers 14 residues. The CDR3 reads CASSITSGGALGFF.

This chain uses TRBV7-9 with TRBJ2-2. The CDR3 has 13 residues. From germline, CDR1 is SEHNR and CDR2 FQNEAQ (reference sequence). CDR3 loop: CASSLYLTGELFF.

The chain uses TRBV2 and TRBJ1-2; TCRdb calls TRBD1, which cannot be checked without DNA. Per germline, CDR1 SNHLY and CDR2 FYNNEI. CDR3 length: 13 amino acids. CDR3 protein: CASLGTGSYGYTF.

The V and J genes are TRBV20-1 and TRBJ1-2; there is no DNA to check the TCRdb D call of TRBD1. From germline, CDR1 is DFQATT and CDR2 SNEGSKA (reference sequence). The CDR3 runs to 14 residues. The CDR3 loop reads CSARRTGHNYGYTF.

V gene TRBV7-2 combines with J gene TRBJ2-3; TCRdb returns TRBD2, unconfirmable since there is no DNA. This CDR3 is 16 amino acids long. CDR1 and CDR2 (germline): SGHTA, FQGNSA. The CDR3 loop reads CASSGRQRGSTDTQYF.

V usage is TRBV5-4 and J usage is TRBJ2-5; the D call of TRBD2 rests on TCRdb alone, since no DNA is present to check it. The CDR3 consists of 15 residues. Per germline, CDR1 SGHNT and CDR2 YYREEE (reference sequence). The CDR3 loop is CASSLSTGGEETQYF.

The V call is TRBV20-1, the J call TRBJ2-7; TCRdb indicates TRBD2, and absent DNA this call remains unverified. The germline V gene has CDR1 DFQATT and CDR2 SNEGSKA (reference sequence). CDR3 length: 15 amino acids. The CDR3 reads CSAPGASGFSYEQYF.

The J gene is TRBJ2-3, the V gene TRBV20-1; TCRdb indicates TRBD1, and absent DNA this call remains unverified. CDR1 is DFQATT, CDR2 SNEGSKA, per germline (reference sequence). The CDR3 is 22 residues long. This CDR3 reads CSARGLSITTGGRGLDTDTQYF.

The gene calls are TRBV18 and TRBJ2-7; TCRdb returns TRBD1, unconfirmable since there is no DNA. The CDR3 has 14 residues. Germline assignment: CDR1 KGHSH and CDR2 LQKENI. This CDR3 reads CASSPSTGRNEQYF.

The chain links TRBV11-2 to TRBJ2-7; TCRdb designates TRBD1, a call that cannot be tested without DNA. CDR3 length: 17 residues. Germline values: CDR1 SGHAT, CDR2 FQNNGV. The CDR3 here is CASSLTLRDRVTYEQYF.